This T cell receptor (beta chain) stems from a study of follicular helper T cells after annual influenza vaccination. Study information: Days 0, 7 and 28 post-vaccination were the blood draw times. Study-wide results and caveats: Day 7 ICOS+CD38+ clones were most often found later in ICOS-CD38- cTfh cells.

The assay was immunoSEQ multiplex PCR, and TCRdb's table has in-frame clones only and misses some. The sample has 4,500 to 5,500 clones, about 79% seen once. From germline, CDR1 is MNHNS and CDR2 SASEGT. This CDR3 has 16 residues. J lost 0 bases, V lost 4 bases, and 3 bases had no gene match. Time point described: 2015-2016 season, pre-vaccination. Each time point used about 35 to 110 mL of blood. About this clone itself: Its matching antigen is unknown.

J is TRBJ2-3 and V is TRBV6-1; TRBD2 matches 11 bases. The starting material was CXCR5+ CD38- circulating T follicular helper cells from blood, obtained on the day of influenza vaccination. The sample's subset: circulating Tfh, non-naive CD4+CXCR5+PD-1+ (ICOS+CD38+ or ICOS-CD38-). The sequence came from an adult who received the influenza vaccine. The CDR3 sequence is CASSALAGASTDTQYF. In DNA form, the CDR3 reads TGTGCCAGCAGTGCACTAGCGGGGGCCAGCACAGATACGCAGTATTTT.